The 18 T cell receptor beta chains given below trace back to one sample, sequenced in a study of response to subunit inactivated influenza vaccine. From the RT-PCR reads, TCRdb called clonotypes with MiXCR, one entry per CDR3 protein. The table includes about half a million distinct CDR3 sequences, less than 10% detected once. Sample: PBMCs from blood, taken roughly 24 months after vaccination. These receptors all stem from a man between 50 and 75 years old who received an inactivated influenza vaccine.

This clonotype occurred a few times. This chain joins TRBV12-3 or TRBV12-4 and TRBJ2-2; maybe TRBD1 (5 bases). This CDR3 contains 13 residues. The germline V and J ends were trimmed by 6 bases and 5 bases, with 10 bases remaining between them. CDR3 region: CASSRAKTGELFF. The CDR3 bases are TGTGCCAGCAGCAGGGCAAAAACCGGGGAGCTGTTTTTT.

This chain connects TRBV7-8 to TRBJ2-7; 7 bases map to TRBD1. The length of the CDR3 is 12 residues. V trimming: 0 bases; J trimming: 8 bases; junction bases outside the gene matches: 1. In germline, CDR1 is SGHVS, CDR2 FQNEAQ. The CDR3 nucleotides read TGTGCCAGCAGCTTAGCAGGGGGCAAGCAGTACTTC. Protein: CASSLAGGKQYF.

V and J are TRBV20-1 and TRBJ2-3, with TRBD2 as a possible D gene (6 bases). The germline V and J ends were trimmed by 0 bases and 6 bases, with 13 bases remaining between them. CDR3 length equals 14 residues. Germline CDR1 is DFQATT and CDR2 is SNEGSKA (reference sequence). DNA for the CDR3: TGCAGTGCTAGAGAAAGTGGGAGGAGGGATACGCAGTATTTT. It encodes CSARESGRRDTQYF.

There are a few counts of this clonotype. The chain's CDR3 is CANRADGREKLFF. The CDR3 bases are TGTGCCAACCGGGCCGACGGCAGAGAAAAACTGTTTTTT. V gene TRBV2 combines with J gene TRBJ1-4; D not resolved. This CDR3 spans 13 amino acids. V was shortened by 10 bases and J by 8 bases, with 17 bases between the two germline ends. Germline values: CDR1 SNHLY, CDR2 FYNNEI.

The J gene is TRBJ2-2, the V gene TRBV10-3, with D possibly matching TRBD2 (6 bases). The germline V and J ends were trimmed by 11 bases and 5 bases, with 15 bases remaining between them. The CDR3 contains 13 residues. Germline CDR1 reads ENHRY; CDR2 reads SYGVKD. The CDR3 DNA sequence: TGTGCCCCTGGTGGGAGGAGTACCGGGGAGCTGTTTTTT. Translation gives CAPGGRSTGELFF.

This clonotype was detected many times. V gene TRBV6-2 or TRBV6-3 combines with J gene TRBJ1-5; D call uncertain. Per germline, CDR1 MNHEY and CDR2 SVGEGT. V gave up 2 bases and J gave up 0 bases, with 8 bases separating them. The CDR3 runs 15 residues. The CDR3 reads CASSYADYSNQPQHF. CDR3 in DNA: TGTGCCAGCAGTTACGCGGATTATAGCAATCAGCCCCAGCATTTT.

This clonotype was counted only a few times. The chain has TRBV7-9 and TRBJ2-2, with D unclear. The CDR3 extends over 16 amino acids. Per germline, CDR1 SEHNR and CDR2 FQNEAQ (reference sequence). Trimming took 5 bases from V and 6 from J, leaving 19 bases between them. CDR3 sequence: CASSTRTDPRSGELFF. CDR3 nucleotide sequence: TGTGCCAGCAGCACGAGGACGGACCCAAGATCCGGGGAGCTGTTTTTT.

In its sample, this clonotype was seen many times. The V call is TRBV5-5, the J call TRBJ2-7; D is perhaps TRBD2 (6 bases). Germline lookup yields CDR1 SGHKS and CDR2 YYEKEE (reference sequence). The germline V and J ends were trimmed by 6 bases and 3 bases, with 7 bases remaining between them. The CDR3 has 11 residues. As DNA, the CDR3 is TGTGCCAGCAAGACTAGCTACGAGCAGTACTTC. It translates to CASKTSYEQYF.

This clonotype has only a few counts. V and J are TRBV18 and TRBJ2-1, with D perhaps being TRBD1 or TRBD2 (5 bases each). The germline gives CDR1 KGHSH, CDR2 LQKENI. Trimming pared 3 bases from V and 4 bases from J, leaving 13 bases between. This CDR3 region has 15 residues. CDR3 DNA: TGTGCCAGCTCACCTCCCGGGACGAAATACAATGAGCAGTTCTTC. Translated: CASSPPGTKYNEQFF.

The CDR3 DNA is TGTGCCAGCAGTTGGACAGCGAACAATGAGCAGTTCTTC. It specifies CASSWTANNEQFF. V usage is TRBV6-5 and J usage is TRBJ2-1; D perhaps matches TRBD1 (6 bases). The germline V gene has CDR1 MNHEY and CDR2 SVGAGI. V shed 4 bases and J shed 5 bases, with 9 bases lying between them. The CDR3 has 13 amino acids.

In this sample, this clonotype turned up many times. The gene calls are TRBV12-3 or TRBV12-4 and TRBJ2-3; 8 positions agree with TRBD2. CDR3 length equals 13 residues. The junction had 1 base not matched to a gene; V was cut back by 4 bases and J by 4 bases. The CDR3 spells CASSYSGADTQYF. In DNA form, the CDR3 reads TGTGCCAGCAGTTATAGCGGGGCAGATACGCAGTATTTT.

The chain has TRBV29-1 and TRBJ2-1; TRBD1 aligns across 11 bases. J was trimmed by 4 bases and V by 4 bases; bases with no gene match: 12. Germline CDR1 SQVTM, CDR2 ANQGSEA. The length of the CDR3 is 17 residues. The CDR3 region has the DNA TGCAGCGTTGGGATATGGGACAGGGGGAAATTTTACAATGAGCAGTTCTTC. This gives the protein CSVGIWDRGKFYNEQFF.

On this clonotype itself: This may be a read error, as it is one base from a much larger clone. This chain uses TRBV24-1 with TRBJ2-7; maybe TRBD1 (6 bases). The germline V gene encodes CDR1 KGHDR and CDR2 SFDVKD. Between the trimmed V and J ends, which lost 2 bases and 2 bases, there was a span of 12 bases. The CDR3 contains 15 residues. The CDR3 bases are TGTGCCACCAGTGATTCCGGACAGAACCCCTACGAGCAGTACTTC. It is translated as CATSDSGQNPYEQYF.

In this sample, this clonotype turned up a few times. The chain uses TRBV21-1 and TRBJ1-1; the D segment call TRBD1 is taken from the table without a DNA check. TRBV21-1 is recorded as a pseudogene. The CDR3 sequence is 14 residues long. The CDR3 DNA reads TGTGCCAGCAGTTTGGGACACATGAACACTGAAGCTTTCTTT. As protein: CASSLGHMNTEAFF.

The rearrangement joins TRBV30 to TRBJ2-7; 8 bases match TRBD2. V gave up 2 bases and J gave up 2 bases; unmatched junction bases: 5. This CDR3 comprises 14 residues. Germline V gene lookup returns CDR1 GTSNPN and CDR2 SVGIG (reference sequence). As DNA, the CDR3 is TGTGCCTGGAGTCCGGGACTAGGGCCCTACGAGCAGTACTTC. It translates to CAWSPGLGPYEQYF.

J is TRBJ2-1 and V is TRBV4-2; a weak D match, TRBD1 (5 bases). The germline V gene has CDR1 LGHNA and CDR2 YNFKEQ. V lost 3 bases to trimming and J lost 6 bases, with 15 bases between them. This CDR3 spans 15 amino acids. The CDR3 sequence: CASSQPASDSNEQFF. In DNA form, the CDR3 reads TGTGCCAGCAGCCAGCCCGCCAGCGACAGCAATGAGCAGTTCTTC.

A few counts support this clonotype. This chain joins TRBV2 and TRBJ2-5; 9 nucleotides align to TRBD1. Per germline, CDR1 SNHLY and CDR2 FYNNEI. The CDR3 extends over 15 amino acids. After removal of 3 bases from V and 3 bases from J, the junction contained 5 bases not matched to a gene. The CDR3 loop is CASSDGTGKEETQYF. The CDR3 DNA is TGTGCCAGCAGTGACGGGACAGGGAAAGAAGAGACCCAGTACTTC. Together with reference TRBV2 and TRBJ2-5, the CDR3 gives the full variable domain: EPEVTQTPSHQVTQMGQEVILRCVPISNHLYFYWYRQILGQKVEFLVSFYNNEISEKSEIFDDQFSVERPDGSNFTLKIRSTKLEDSAMYFCASSDGTGKEETQYFGPGTRLLVL.

This clonotype was recorded many times. This sequence joins TRBV29-1 and TRBJ2-3, with 9 bases that match TRBD1. CDR3 length: 14 amino acids. Germline CDR1 is SQVTM and CDR2 is ANQGSEA. The V and J ends lost 8 bases and 2 bases, in that order; junction bases with no gene match: 8. The CDR3 coding sequence is TGCAGCACAAGACAGGGGGGCGTCACAGATACGCAGTATTTT. As protein: CSTRQGGVTDTQYF.